This T cell receptor (beta chain) comes out of a study of T cells after yellow fever vaccination. This CDR3 has 13 residues. CDR1 and CDR2 from the germline V gene are GTSNPN and SVGIG (reference sequence). V was trimmed by 8 bases and J by 7 bases, leaving 20 bases between them. By 5'RACE template switching, TCR cDNA was produced, with a universal primer site and UMIs added in the process. TCRdb processed the 5' RACE reads anew with MiXCR; each CDR3 protein has one entry. The repertoire includes some 69,000 distinct CDR3 sequences, 5.5% to 7.5% of them detected once, and about 2% sits in the top ten. This clonotype was seen repeatedly, ten times or more.

Source: CD4+ T cells sorted from PBMCs, taken roughly 15 days after the first yellow fever vaccination. The origin of this receptor is a man between 18 and 29 years old who received the YFV17D yellow fever vaccine. The chain carries TRBV30 and TRBJ1-1; D ambiguous. Written as DNA, the CDR3 is TGTGCCAGTCAAAGAGGGAACGGAATTGAAGCTTTCTTT. Its translation: CASQRGNGIEAFF.